These 6 T cell receptor beta chains were all obtained from the same sample, sequenced in a study of blood T cell repertoires in COVID-19. Clones were sequenced by immunoSEQ multiplex PCR, and TCRdb holds only the in-frame ones, with some missing. This table has about 190,000 clones, approximately 73% appearing once. The specimen sequenced was PBMCs or T cells enriched from blood (not recorded which). The receptors here all came from a woman in her 50s with acute COVID-19.

This chain joins TRBV3-1 (or the pseudogene TRBV3-2) and TRBJ2-3; D is perhaps TRBD2 (6 bases). CDR1 LGHDT and CDR2 YNNKEL come from the germline V gene (reference sequence). Trimming removed 0 bases from V and 6 bases from J, with 10 bases in between. The CDR3 runs to 14 residues. CDR3 nucleotide sequence: TGTGCCAGCAGCCAAGATTTCGGAGGGGATACGCAGTATTTT. Translation gives CASSQDFGGDTQYF.

CDR3 sequence: CASSPRTGGSPLHF. Written as DNA, the CDR3 is TGTGCCAGCAGCCCGCGCACAGGGGGCTCACCCCTCCACTTT. The chain employs TRBV14 and TRBJ1-6; TRBD1 agrees at 9 bases. Germline trimming cut 4 bases from V and 10 bases from J; bases unmatched to any gene: 5. This CDR3 is built from 14 residues. From germline, CDR1 is SGHDN and CDR2 FVKESK. Supplemented by reference TRBV14 and TRBJ1-6, the full variable domain reads EAGVTQFPSHSVIEKGQTVTLRCDPISGHDNLYWYRRVMGKEIKFLLHFVKESKQDESGMPNNRFLAERTGGTYSTLKVQPAELEDSGVYFCASSPRTGGSPLHFGNGTRLTVT.

This clone has at least ten counts. V gene TRBV5-1 combines with J gene TRBJ1-3; D gene uncertain. V gave up 4 bases and J gave up 0 bases, with 17 bases separating them. Looked up from germline, CDR1 is SGHRS and CDR2 is YFSETQ. The CDR3 runs 17 residues. CDR3 DNA sequence: TGCGCCAGCAGCGTCGGGGATTTTTCCTACTCTGGAAACACCATATATTTT. Translating it yields CASSVGDFSYSGNTIYF. The whole variable domain, filled in from reference TRBV5-1 and TRBJ1-3, reads KAGVTQTPRYLIKTRGQQVTLSCSPISGHRSVSWYQQTPGQGLQFLFEYFSETQRNKGNFPGRFSGRQFSNSRSEMNVSTLELGDSALYLCASSVGDFSYSGNTIYFGEGSWLTVV.

CDR3 DNA: TGTGCCAGCAGTTTATTGCAGGGGGCGGCCACTGAAGCTTTCTTT. This codes for CASSLLQGAATEAFF. The V and J genes are TRBV28 and TRBJ1-1; 8 bases agree with TRBD1. Germline CDR1 reads MDHEN; CDR2 reads SYDVKM. V lost 1 base to trimming and J lost 4 bases; unmatched junction nucleotides: 5. The CDR3 is 15 amino acids.

The rearrangement uses TRBV24-1 and TRBJ2-1; TRBD2 agrees at 9 bases. J lost 7 bases, V lost 7 bases, and 13 bases had no gene match. The germline V gene encodes CDR1 KGHDR and CDR2 SFDVKD. The CDR3 has 16 residues. In DNA, the CDR3 is TGTGCCACCAGCGCACAGTGGGCGGGGGGGCGGAATGAGCAGTTCTTC. Its protein is CATSAQWAGGRNEQFF.

This rearrangement joins TRBV6-5 to TRBJ1-2; 7 bases map to TRBD1. Losses at the gene ends were 6 bases for V and 4 bases for J; bases not matched to a gene: 8. Germline V CDR1 and CDR2: MNHEY, SVGAGI. This CDR3 has 14 amino acids. CDR3 region: CASRFTGVPYGYTF. The CDR3 DNA follows: TGTGCCAGCAGATTCACAGGGGTTCCCTATGGCTACACCTTC.